This T cell receptor (beta chain) was retrieved from a study of T cell responses to AZD1222 COVID-19 vaccine. Study-level results: The study found Spike-specific TCR breadth and depth rose after two AZD1222 doses. Clonal diversity may have been underestimated, and the donors were mostly white British, with more females than males. None of the repertoires were sampled until the peak T cell response had passed. Vaccine-associated CD4 TCRs ranged over spike, dominating at 160-218 and 743-854.

The CDR3 extends over 14 amino acids. The germline V gene has CDR1 MNHNY and CDR2 SVGAGI (reference sequence). Trimming took 7 bases from V and 2 from J, leaving 14 bases between them. On this clone itself: The antigen remains undetermined.

The assay was immunoSEQ multiplex PCR, and TCRdb's table has in-frame clones only and misses some. The repertoire has around 66,000 clones, around 79% of them found once; the top ten carry around 25%. Sequenced material: peripheral blood, taken on day 0 of MenACWY control vaccination. The V gene is TRBV6-6, the J gene TRBJ1-1; no firm D call. This sequence originates from an adult in good health. CDR3 DNA sequence: TGTGCCAGCACCTACCCGGGAGATAACACTGAAGCTTTCTTT. This encodes CASTYPGDNTEAFF.